This T cell receptor (beta chain) was found in a study of blood T cell repertoires in COVID-19. Study background: Samples taken during acute and convalescent COVID-19 were collected in the United States, Italy and Spain. Sample material is recorded as cDNA or gDNA derived from T cells, B-cell-depleted T cells, or PBMCs.

The CDR3 loop spans 14 amino acids. Trimming removed 4 bases at V and 5 bases at J, with 14 bases between. The germline gives CDR1 SNHLY, CDR2 FYNNEI. In the study's own analysis: Estimated nucleated cell counts came from reference gene primer amplification. Produced via immunoSEQ multiplex PCR; TCRdb's table is partial and in-frame only. The V and J calls and clone size are taken from that table; D and trimming were inferred from the DNA. This sample has 270,000 or so clones, with 80% to 90% found just once. The sequence was collected from a woman aged 30 to 39 with active or convalescent COVID-19. The sequenced sample was peripheral blood. This chain joins TRBV2 and TRBJ1-2; D may be TRBD1 (6 bases). The CDR3 loop reads CASSVRQGSYGYTF. In DNA form, the CDR3 reads TGTGCCAGCAGTGTACGCCAGGGGAGTTATGGCTACACCTTC.